These T cell receptor beta chains were read from a single sample in a study of cytomegalovirus exposure and HLA in healthy donors. Assay: immunoSEQ multiplex PCR; the TCRdb copy retains only in-frame clones and omits some. This table has 170,000 or so clones, roughly 75% appearing once. Material for sequencing was PBMCs. These receptors came from a man aged 35 to 55 in good health and CMV-seronegative. Both conserved end residues are part of each CDR3. The D gene is left open where the match is weak. Size is omitted from some rows. Given values are once, few, many or a class for expanded clones.

J gene: TRBJ2-3; D gene: .; clone size: .; V gene: TRBV9; CDR3 DNA: TGTGCCAGCAGCGTAGCAGGGCGAGATACGCAGTATTTT; CDR3 protein: CASSVAGRDTQYF
J gene: TRBJ2-7; D gene: TRBD1; clone size: .; V gene: TRBV9; CDR3 DNA: TGTGCCAGCAGCGGGGCCTCCGGGACAGGGGTATACGAGCAGTACTTC; CDR3 protein: CASSGASGTGVYEQYF
J gene: TRBJ2-7; D gene: TRBD2; clone size: .; V gene: TRBV25-1; CDR3 DNA: TGTGCCAGCAGTGAATGGGCGGGAGGATCCTACGAGCAGTACTTC; CDR3 protein: CASSEWAGGSYEQYF
J gene: TRBJ1-2; D gene: .; clone size: .; V gene: TRBV5-4; CDR3 DNA: TGTGCCAGCAGCCCTGCGGGGCGCGAATATGGCTACACCTTC; CDR3 protein: CASSPAGREYGYTF
J gene: TRBJ2-5; D gene: TRBD2; clone size: .; V gene: TRBV7-9; CDR3 DNA: TGTGCCAGCAGCCCCCTCGCGAGGCGGGAGGGGGAGACCCAGTACTTC; CDR3 protein: CASSPLARREGETQYF
J gene: TRBJ2-4; D gene: TRBD2; clone size: .; V gene: TRBV12-5; CDR3 DNA: TGTGCTAGTGGTTTGGCCGAAGCGGGGGGGGAGTACTTC; CDR3 protein: CASGLAEAGGEYF
J gene: TRBJ1-1; D gene: TRBD1; clone size: once; V gene: TRBV10-3; CDR3 DNA: TGTGCCACCCTACGGACAGGGGCTAACACTGAAGCTTTCTTT; CDR3 protein: CATLRTGANTEAFF
J gene: TRBJ2-7; D gene: TRBD2; clone size: .; V gene: TRBV4-1; CDR3 DNA: TGCGCCAGCAGCCAAGGGGGTCTAGCGGGAGACGAGCAGTACTTC; CDR3 protein: CASSQGGLAGDEQYF
J gene: TRBJ2-1; D gene: .; clone size: .; V gene: TRBV9; CDR3 DNA: TGTGCCAGCAGCGCCTCTAGCTGGAGTGGGGATGAGCAGTTCTTC; CDR3 protein: CASSASSWSGDEQFF
J gene: TRBJ2-7; D gene: .; clone size: .; V gene: TRBV5-6; CDR3 DNA: TGTGCCAGCAGCCAGCCGAGGGCAGTCTCCTACGAGCAGTACTTC; CDR3 protein: CASSQPRAVSYEQYF
J gene: TRBJ2-7; D gene: .; clone size: .; V gene: TRBV5-6; CDR3 DNA: TGTGCCAGCAGCTTGGGTCGTTCCTACGAGCAGTACTTC; CDR3 protein: CASSLGRSYEQYF
J gene: TRBJ2-7; D gene: TRBD2; clone size: .; V gene: TRBV9; CDR3 DNA: TGTGCCAGCAGCCCTAGCGGGGCCTCCTACGAGCAGTACTTC; CDR3 protein: CASSPSGASYEQYF
J gene: TRBJ2-7; D gene: .; clone size: .; V gene: TRBV7-2; CDR3 DNA: TGTGCCAGCACCAATGGAGCCTTACACCACGAGCAGTACTTC; CDR3 protein: CASTNGALHHEQYF
J gene: TRBJ2-3; D gene: TRBD2; clone size: .; V gene: TRBV7-2; CDR3 DNA: TGTGCCAGCAGCTTAGATAGCGGGGGAGGAGATACGCAGTATTTT; CDR3 protein: CASSLDSGGGDTQYF
J gene: TRBJ2-3; D gene: .; clone size: .; V gene: TRBV27; CDR3 DNA: TGTGCCAGCCCCTTTGTCGCAGATACGCAGTATTTT; CDR3 protein: CASPFVADTQYF
J gene: TRBJ2-2; D gene: TRBD1; clone size: .; V gene: TRBV11-2; CDR3 DNA: TGTGCCAGCAGCCCCAGACCGGGACAGGGTACACCCGGGGAGCTGTTTTTT; CDR3 protein: CASSPRPGQGTPGELFF
J gene: TRBJ2-1; D gene: .; clone size: .; V gene: TRBV10-3; CDR3 DNA: TGTGCCATCAGTGGAAGACTCGGTGAGCAGTTCTTC; CDR3 protein: CAISGRLGEQFF
J gene: TRBJ1-1; D gene: TRBD1; clone size: .; V gene: TRBV9; CDR3 DNA: TGTGCCAGCAGCCCCCATGGGACAGGGGTTACTGAAGCTTTCTTT; CDR3 protein: CASSPHGTGVTEAFF
J gene: TRBJ2-7; D gene: .; clone size: few; V gene: TRBV10-3; CDR3 DNA: TGTGCCATCAGTGAGTCGGCGGGACAGTCAATCTACGAGCAGTACTTC; CDR3 protein: CAISESAGQSIYEQYF
J gene: TRBJ1-1; D gene: TRBD1; clone size: once; V gene: TRBV15; CDR3 DNA: TGTGCCACCAGCAGGGGGACAGGGGGCGGCACTGAAGCTTTCTTT; CDR3 protein: CATSRGTGGGTEAFF
J gene: TRBJ2-3; D gene: .; clone size: .; V gene: TRBV9; CDR3 DNA: TGTGCCAGCAGCCCCGGGGTCCTCGCCTCCACAGATACGCAGTATTTT; CDR3 protein: CASSPGVLASTDTQYF
J gene: TRBJ1-1; D gene: .; clone size: once; V gene: TRBV10-2; CDR3 DNA: TGCGCCAGCAGCCGCCGGGGTGACACTGAAGCTTTCTTT; CDR3 protein: CASSRRGDTEAFF
J gene: TRBJ1-1; D gene: .; clone size: .; V gene: TRBV4-3; CDR3 DNA: TGCGCCAGCAGCTATCTCCAATTCGGGACTGAAGCTTTCTTT; CDR3 protein: CASSYLQFGTEAFF
J gene: TRBJ2-2; D gene: TRBD2; clone size: .; V gene: TRBV13; CDR3 DNA: TGTGCCAGCAGCGGTCCTAGCGGGGGTCTAACCGGGGAGCTGTTTTTT; CDR3 protein: CASSGPSGGLTGELFF
J gene: TRBJ2-1; D gene: TRBD2; clone size: few; V gene: TRBV11-3; CDR3 DNA: TGTGCCAGCAGCTTAGTACTAGCGGATAATGAGCAGTTCTTC; CDR3 protein: CASSLVLADNEQFF
J gene: TRBJ2-3; D gene: .; clone size: .; V gene: TRBV7-2; CDR3 DNA: TGTGCCAGCAGCTTAGCGCAGGAGCGGGCAGATACGCAGTATTTT; CDR3 protein: CASSLAQERADTQYF
J gene: TRBJ2-5; D gene: .; clone size: .; V gene: TRBV18; CDR3 DNA: TGTGCCAGCCTAGACAGGAGCCAAGAGACCCAGTACTTC; CDR3 protein: CASLDRSQETQYF
J gene: TRBJ1-2; D gene: TRBD1; clone size: .; V gene: TRBV30; CDR3 DNA: TGTGCCTGGAGTGGGGACAGGGGAAGCTATGGCTACACCTTC; CDR3 protein: CAWSGDRGSYGYTF
J gene: TRBJ2-7; D gene: TRBD2; clone size: .; V gene: TRBV10-3; CDR3 DNA: TGTGCCATCAGTGCGTCTAGCGGGGGGCCCTACGAGCAGTACTTC; CDR3 protein: CAISASSGGPYEQYF
J gene: TRBJ1-5; D gene: .; clone size: .; V gene: TRBV5-1; CDR3 DNA: TGCGCCAGCAGCCCACAGGGTGACCAGCCCCAGCATTTT; CDR3 protein: CASSPQGDQPQHF
J gene: TRBJ2-1; D gene: TRBD1; clone size: .; V gene: TRBV29-1; CDR3 DNA: TGCAGCGTTGGGGCCCGACAGGGGTTCCGCAATGAGCAGTTCTTC; CDR3 protein: CSVGARQGFRNEQFF
J gene: TRBJ1-2; D gene: .; clone size: .; V gene: TRBV4-3; CDR3 DNA: TGCGCCAGCAGCCAACTAGGTGGCTATGGCTACACCTTC; CDR3 protein: CASSQLGGYGYTF
J gene: TRBJ2-7; D gene: TRBD1; clone size: .; V gene: TRBV19; CDR3 DNA: TGTGCCAGTAGTGGCGGACAGGGGATGGACGAGCAGTACTTC; CDR3 protein: CASSGGQGMDEQYF
J gene: TRBJ2-7; D gene: .; clone size: .; V gene: TRBV6-5; CDR3 DNA: TGTGCCAGCAGTTACTCGATAGTTGGCTCCTACGAGCAGTACTTC; CDR3 protein: CASSYSIVGSYEQYF
J gene: TRBJ1-6; D gene: TRBD1; clone size: few; V gene: TRBV27; CDR3 DNA: TGTGCCAGCACAAGACAGGGCCTCAATAATTCACCCCTCCACTTT; CDR3 protein: CASTRQGLNNSPLHF
J gene: TRBJ1-1; D gene: TRBD1; clone size: .; V gene: TRBV7-9; CDR3 DNA: TGTGCCAGCAGCCCGGGACAGGGGGACACTGAAGCTTTCTTT; CDR3 protein: CASSPGQGDTEAFF
J gene: TRBJ2-7; D gene: .; clone size: once; V gene: TRBV25-1; CDR3 DNA: TGTGCCAGCAGTGAGCGGGACCTCGGAATCCACGAGCAGTACTTC; CDR3 protein: CASSERDLGIHEQYF
J gene: TRBJ1-4; D gene: TRBD1; clone size: few; V gene: TRBV4-3; CDR3 DNA: TGCGCCAGCAGCTCAAGCGCAGGGGGCCACACTAATGAAAAACTGTTTTTT; CDR3 protein: CASSSSAGGHTNEKLFF
J gene: TRBJ2-7; D gene: TRBD1; clone size: .; V gene: TRBV11-1; CDR3 DNA: TGTGCCAGCAGCTTTGTAGGCCGGACAGGGAACCACGAGCAGTACTTC; CDR3 protein: CASSFVGRTGNHEQYF
J gene: TRBJ2-7; D gene: TRBD2; clone size: .; V gene: TRBV29-1; CDR3 DNA: TGCAGCGTTGAAGGCGGGGGGGCCTACAACGAGCAGTACTTC; CDR3 protein: CSVEGGGAYNEQYF
J gene: TRBJ2-2; D gene: TRBD2; clone size: .; V gene: TRBV5-1; CDR3 DNA: TGCGCCAGCAGCTTGGCGGGGGGGCGGACCGGGGAGCTGTTTTTT; CDR3 protein: CASSLAGGRTGELFF